This TCR beta chain was sequenced for a study of shared clonotypes between healthy human individuals. The method was immunoSEQ multiplex PCR; TCRdb's version includes in-frame clones alone and lacks a portion of them. The repertoire holds 470,000 or so clones, more than 65% seen once, with about 13% in the top ten. Healthy adults negative for HIV, lacking recent acute infections or vaccinations, served as donors. Each donor was a Caucasian adult residing in Nashville, Tennessee. Genomic DNA for unsorted samples was obtained from about 90 million PBMCs. Broader study findings: Clonotype sharing among donors was thought likely to change with sequencing depth.

Per the germline V gene, CDR1 is PRHDT and CDR2 is FYEKMQ (reference sequence). The CDR3 has 11 residues. V lost 3 bases to trimming and J lost 1 base, with 1 base between them. This clone was seen a single time. Its cognate antigen is unknown. The chain combines TRBV13 with TRBJ2-7; D is unresolved. The specimen sequenced was PBMCs. The sequence came from a woman aged 40 to 55 in good health. Some clones in this sample may be carry-over from other donors' samples. In DNA form, the CDR3 reads TGTGCCAGCAGCTTTTCCTACGAGCAGTACTTC. Translation: CASSFSYEQYF.